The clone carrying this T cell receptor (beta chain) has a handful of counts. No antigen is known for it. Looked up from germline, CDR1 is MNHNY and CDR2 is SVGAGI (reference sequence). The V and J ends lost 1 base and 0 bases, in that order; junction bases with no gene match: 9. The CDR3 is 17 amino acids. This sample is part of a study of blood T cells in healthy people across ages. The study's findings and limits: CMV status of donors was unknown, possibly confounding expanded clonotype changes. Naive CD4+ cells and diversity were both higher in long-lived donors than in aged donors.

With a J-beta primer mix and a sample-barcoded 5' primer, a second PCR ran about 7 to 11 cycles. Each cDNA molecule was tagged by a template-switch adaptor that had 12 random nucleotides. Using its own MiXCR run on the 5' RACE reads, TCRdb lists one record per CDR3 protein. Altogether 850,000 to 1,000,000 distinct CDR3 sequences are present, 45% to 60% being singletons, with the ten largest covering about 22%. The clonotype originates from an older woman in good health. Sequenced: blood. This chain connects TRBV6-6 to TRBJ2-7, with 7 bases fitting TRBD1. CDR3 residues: CASSYFLGTASSYEQYF. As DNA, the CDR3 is TGTGCCAGCAGTTACTTCCTTGGGACAGCGAGCTCCTACGAGCAGTACTTC.